A selection of T cell receptor beta chains follows, all from one sample in a study of CD8+ T cells in alopecia areata. This table comes from immunoSEQ multiplex PCR, and its TCRdb copy is limited to in-frame clones, with some not included. This sample has around 100,000 clones, with approximately 84% found just once. The sequencing used CD8+ T cells sorted from blood, collected at week 34, from a patient treated with tofacitinib. These receptors were taken from a human donor with alopecia areata. CDR3s include the opening cysteine and the closing phenylalanine or tryptophan. The D gene is left open where the match is weak. A row's size may be missing; if present it is once, few, many or a size class.

CDR3	DNA	J	V	D	size
CASGLPVWGQETQYF	TGTGCTAGTGGTTTGCCGGTTTGGGGACAAGAGACCCAGTACTTC	TRBJ2-5	TRBV12-5	NA	NA
CASSLTAGGNQPQHF	TGTGCCAGCAGTTTAACGGCGGGGGGCAATCAGCCCCAGCATTTT	TRBJ1-5	TRBV27	NA	once
CASSPVGTGNTGELFF	TGTGCCAGCAGTCCCGTTGGGACAGGGAACACCGGGGAGCTGTTTTTT	TRBJ2-2	TRBV25-1	TRBD1	once
CASSFAGGGNEQYF	TGTGCCAGCAGCTTCGCGGGGGGGGGCAACGAGCAGTACTTC	TRBJ2-7	TRBV5-4	TRBD2	few
CASSSGGSNEKLFF	TGTGCCAGCAGCTCTGGGGGGTCTAATGAAAAACTGTTTTTT	TRBJ1-4	TRBV7-8	NA	few
CASSLTVPNNGYTF	TGTGCCAGCAGCTTAACAGTCCCCAATAATGGCTACACCTTC	TRBJ1-2	TRBV13	NA	NA
CASSAPRGGGSSYNEQFF	TGTGCCAGCAGTGCCCCACGAGGGGGGGGAAGCTCCTACAATGAGCAGTTCTTC	TRBJ2-1	TRBV6-1	NA	NA
CASSLTTSGRLYEQYF	TGTGCCAGCAGCTTAACGACTAGCGGGAGGCTCTACGAGCAGTACTTC	TRBJ2-7	TRBV11-2	TRBD2	NA
CSVALAGDYEQYF	TGCAGCGTTGCCCTAGCCGGGGACTACGAGCAGTACTTC	TRBJ2-7	TRBV29-1	NA	NA
CASSQRTGNVFGEQFF	TGTGCCAGCAGCCAACGGACTGGAAACGTTTTCGGTGAGCAGTTCTTC	TRBJ2-1	TRBV7-9	NA	NA
CASSLAESYEQYF	TGTGCCAGCAGCCTAGCTGAATCCTACGAGCAGTACTTC	TRBJ2-7	TRBV27	NA	NA
CASSLEVGWSTGELFF	TGTGCCAGCAGCTTAGAGGTTGGCTGGAGCACCGGGGAGCTGTTTTTT	TRBJ2-2	TRBV7-6	NA	NA
CASSLTELSTDTQYF	TGTGCCAGCAGCTTGACCGAACTTAGCACAGATACGCAGTATTTT	TRBJ2-3	TRBV5-5	NA	NA
CASSPGEGSKNIQYF	TGTGCCAGCAGTCCCGGAGAGGGATCCAAAAACATTCAGTACTTC	TRBJ2-4	TRBV27	NA	few
CASSYGTEAYEQYF	TGTGCCAGCAGTTACGGGACAGAAGCCTACGAGCAGTACTTC	TRBJ2-7	TRBV6-5	TRBD1	NA
CASSPETGGRYEQYF	TGCGCCAGCAGCCCGGAGACAGGGGGTCGCTACGAGCAGTACTTC	TRBJ2-7	TRBV5-1	TRBD1	NA
CASSSTIAGSSYNEQFF	TGTGCCAGCAGCTCCACGATAGCGGGAAGCTCCTACAATGAGCAGTTCTTC	TRBJ2-1	TRBV7-9	TRBD2	once
CASRQGTYNEQFF	TGTGCCAGCAGACAGGGGACCTACAATGAGCAGTTCTTC	TRBJ2-1	TRBV2	TRBD1	NA
CASSQTYYEQYF	TGTGCCAGCAGCCAGACTTACTACGAGCAGTACTTC	TRBJ2-7	TRBV7-2	NA	NA
CASSPGQSLIAYEQYF	TGTGCCAGCAGCCCCGGACAGAGCCTAATCGCCTACGAGCAGTACTTC	TRBJ2-7	TRBV7-6	NA	NA
CAWSAGRANSPLHF	TGTGCCTGGAGCGCCGGCAGGGCGAATTCACCCCTCCACTTT	TRBJ1-6	TRBV30	NA	NA
CASSQEHDRESSGNTIYF	TGCGCCAGCAGCCAAGAACATGACAGGGAGTCTTCTGGAAACACCATATATTTT	TRBJ1-3	TRBV4-1	TRBD1	NA
CSVEDQLSSSTDTQYF	TGCAGCGTTGAAGATCAGTTGTCCTCCAGCACAGATACGCAGTATTTT	TRBJ2-3	TRBV29-1	NA	NA
CASSSGTGYEQYF	TGTGCCAGCTCATCCGGGACAGGCTACGAGCAGTACTTC	TRBJ2-7	TRBV18	TRBD1	once
CASGFQSGTEYEQYF	TGTGCTAGTGGTTTCCAGTCCGGGACAGAGTACGAGCAGTACTTC	TRBJ2-7	TRBV12-5	TRBD1	once
CAISESNPTDTQYF	TGTGCCATCAGTGAGTCAAACCCCACAGATACGCAGTATTTT	TRBJ2-3	TRBV10-3	NA	once
CASSTGYQGELFF	TGTGCCAGCAGCACTGGTTACCAAGGGGAGCTGTTTTTT	TRBJ2-2	TRBV5-4	NA	NA
CASSSRGAGADTQYF	TGTGCCAGCAGTTCACGGGGGGCCGGAGCAGATACGCAGTATTTT	TRBJ2-3	TRBV27	NA	NA
CASSYGLASAYEQYF	TGTGCCAGCAGTTACGGATTGGCTAGTGCTTACGAGCAGTACTTC	TRBJ2-7	TRBV6-5	NA	NA
CASSGTSGSPDEQYF	TGTGCCAGCAGCGGAACTAGCGGGAGTCCCGACGAGCAGTACTTC	TRBJ2-7	TRBV5-4	TRBD2	NA
CASSPNRDSYEQCF	TGCGCCAGCAGCCCCAACAGGGACTCCTACGAGCAGTGCTTC	TRBJ2-7	TRBV4-1	NA	NA
CASSLGQGADEQFF	TGCGCCAGCAGCTTGGGACAGGGGGCTGATGAGCAGTTCTTC	TRBJ2-1	TRBV5-1	TRBD1	NA
CASSNSGGVSYEQYF	TGTGCCAGCAGCAATAGCGGGGGCGTTTCCTACGAGCAGTACTTC	TRBJ2-7	TRBV13	TRBD2	NA
CSTYGTVGAIGYGYTF	TGCAGCACCTACGGGACAGTAGGGGCTATCGGCTATGGCTACACCTTC	TRBJ1-2	TRBV29-1	TRBD1	NA
CASSLLADTSTDTQYF	TGTGCCAGCAGCTTGCTAGCGGATACTAGCACAGATACGCAGTATTTT	TRBJ2-3	TRBV7-9	TRBD2	NA
CASSLNPGQGYTGELFF	TGTGCCAGCAGCCTGAACCCGGGACAGGGCTACACCGGGGAGCTGTTTTTT	TRBJ2-2	TRBV9	TRBD1	NA
CASSQVGKGEQETQYF	TGCGCCAGCAGCCAAGTCGGCAAGGGGGAGCAAGAGACCCAGTACTTC	TRBJ2-5	TRBV4-1	NA	NA
CASSFSAGVVSYNEQFF	TGTGCCAGCAGCTTTTCGGCGGGAGTAGTATCCTACAATGAGCAGTTCTTC	TRBJ2-1	TRBV5-4	TRBD2	NA
CSVERTELYNEQFF	TGCAGCGTTGAGAGGACAGAACTCTACAATGAGCAGTTCTTC	TRBJ2-1	TRBV29-1	NA	NA
CASSKTGVLQPQHF	TGTGCCAGCAGCAAGACAGGGGTACTCCAGCCCCAGCATTTT	TRBJ1-5	TRBV2	TRBD1	NA
CAIRGSAGNEQYF	TGTGCCATCAGGGGCTCGGCAGGTAACGAGCAGTACTTC	TRBJ2-7	TRBV10-3	NA	once
CASSPGQSYNEQFF	TGCGCCAGCAGCCCGGGACAGTCTTACAATGAGCAGTTCTTC	TRBJ2-1	TRBV5-1	TRBD1	NA
CASSQKWGGPFSTDTQYF	TGTGCCAGCAGCCAAAAATGGGGGGGCCCTTTTAGCACAGATACGCAGTATTTT	TRBJ2-3	TRBV4-2	NA	NA
CASSSGQNTGELFF	TGTGCCAGCAGCTCGGGACAAAACACCGGGGAGCTGTTTTTT	TRBJ2-2	TRBV5-4	NA	NA
CASAPGQGFSEQFF	TGTGCTAGTGCCCCGGGACAGGGTTTCAGTGAGCAGTTCTTC	TRBJ2-1	TRBV12-5	TRBD1	NA
CASRTTGVVYNEQFF	TGTGCCAGCAGGACTACAGGGGTCGTTTACAATGAGCAGTTCTTC	TRBJ2-1	TRBV27	TRBD1	once
CASNRPGEATQYF	TGCGCCAGCAACCGCCCAGGGGAAGCGACCCAGTACTTC	TRBJ2-5	TRBV4-1	NA	NA
CSVELPGQVREKLFF	TGCAGCGTTGAACTGCCGGGACAGGTCCGGGAAAAACTGTTTTTT	TRBJ1-4	TRBV29-1	TRBD1	NA
CASSLRRGLDEQYF	TGTGCCAGCAGCTTACGCAGGGGGCTAGACGAGCAGTACTTC	TRBJ2-7	TRBV7-6	TRBD1	NA
CASSSPQGATYEQYF	TGTGCCAGCAGCTCCCCACAGGGGGCAACCTACGAGCAGTACTTC	TRBJ2-7	TRBV11-1	TRBD1	NA
CSVVDISPYEQYF	TGCAGCGTGGTGGACATTTCCCCCTACGAGCAGTACTTC	TRBJ2-7	TRBV29-1	NA	once
CASSEGLAGYEQYF	TGCGCCAGCAGTGAGGGACTAGCGGGATACGAGCAGTACTTC	TRBJ2-7	TRBV10-2	TRBD2	NA
CSVETGIGNTEAFF	TGCAGCGTTGAGACGGGGATTGGGAACACTGAAGCTTTCTTT	TRBJ1-1	TRBV29-1	NA	few
CASSLSMGTDTQYF	TGTGCCAGCAGTTTATCTATGGGCACAGATACGCAGTATTTT	TRBJ2-3	TRBV27	NA	NA
CASSYNEQFF	TGTGCCAGCAGCTACAATGAGCAGTTCTTC	TRBJ2-1	TRBV7-9	NA	NA
CASSLEGLDEQFF	TGCGCCAGCAGCTTGGAAGGGTTAGATGAGCAGTTCTTC	TRBJ2-1	TRBV5-1	NA	few
CASSLSPVFFRGSLDTGELFF	TGTGCCAGCAGTTTATCACCAGTCTTCTTCCGCGGGAGTTTGGACACCGGGGAGCTGTTTTTT	TRBJ2-2	TRBV27	TRBD2	NA
CSVEEGWTSGYNEQFF	TGCAGCGTTGAAGAGGGATGGACTAGCGGCTACAATGAGCAGTTCTTC	TRBJ2-1	TRBV29-1	TRBD2	NA
CASSPEAYNEQFF	TGTGCCAGCAGCCCGGAAGCTTACAATGAGCAGTTCTTC	TRBJ2-1	TRBV9	NA	NA